One sample yielded the 18 T cell receptor beta chains listed below, sequenced in a study of human T cells and chemical hapten exposure. In TCRdb, the RACE reads were re-called with MiXCR into one record per CDR3 protein. The sample includes around 45,000 distinct CDR3 sequences, around 4.5% seen only once; the top ten take approximately 6.3%. Time point meaning: healthy volunteer bleed at 2 weeks. Unfractionated whole blood yielded total RNA. Sequenced input: whole blood. The receptors derive from a human donor in good health. Some clones in this sample may be carry-over from other donors' samples.

The sample holds many counts of this clonotype. The rearrangement links TRBV5-5 to TRBJ2-6; D unresolved. Germline CDR1 reads SGHKS; CDR2 reads YYEKEE (reference sequence). Trimming left V 0 bases short and J 4 bases short, with 2 bases between. This CDR3 has 13 residues. In nucleotides, the CDR3 is TGTGCCAGCAGCTTGGCAGGGGCCAACGTCCTGACTTTC. It codes for CASSLAGANVLTF.

The table lists this clonotype with many counts. The chain is built from TRBV5-1 and TRBJ1-2, with D possibly being TRBD1 (6 bases). The CDR3 has 12 amino acids. The V gene's germline CDR1 is SGHRS and CDR2 YFSETQ. V dropped 1 base and J dropped 6 bases, with 7 bases sitting between them. The DNA for the CDR3 is TGCGCCAGCAGCTTGAGGGGGAATGGCTACACCTTC. Protein product: CASSLRGNGYTF.

This clonotype was seen many times. V gene TRBV28 combines with J gene TRBJ1-2; the D gene is possibly TRBD1 (6 bases). This CDR3 spans 13 amino acids. Germline V gene lookup returns CDR1 MDHEN and CDR2 SYDVKM. V was clipped by 5 bases and J by 5 bases, with 12 bases between them. Here the CDR3 DNA reads TGTGCCAGCAGTCCGAGGGGGAGGTATGGCTACACCTTC. It specifies CASSPRGRYGYTF.

This clonotype came up many times. This rearrangement joins TRBV27 to TRBJ1-1; 9 nucleotides match TRBD1. Germline values: CDR1 MNHEY, CDR2 SMNVEV (reference sequence). J lost 2 bases, V lost 6 bases, and 4 bases had no gene match. There are 14 residues in the CDR3. As DNA, the CDR3 is TGTGCCAGCAGGACAGGGGGAGGAAACACTGAAGCTTTCTTT. Translated, it gives CASRTGGGNTEAFF.

Comments on this clonotype: A much larger clone differs from this one at a single base, so this may be a read error. The chain recombines TRBV24-1 with TRBJ2-1; 8 nucleotides align to TRBD2. The CDR3 is made up of 16 amino acids. CDR1 and CDR2 from the germline V gene are KGHDR and SFDVKD. In DNA form, the CDR3 reads TGTGCCACCAGTGATTTAAGTAGCGGGATGTACAATGAGCAGTTATTC. It encodes CATSDLSSGMYNEQLF.

This clonotype was seen repeatedly, ten times or more. The CDR3 reads CASSQAQGQGAFF. CDR3 sequence (DNA): TGTGCCAGCAGCCAAGCCCAGGGCCAGGGAGCTTTCTTT. V and J are TRBV3-1 and TRBJ1-1, with D perhaps matching TRBD1 (5 bases). CDR3 length: 13 residues. V gave up 1 base and J gave up 10 bases, with 13 bases separating them. CDR1 is LGHDT and CDR2 is YNNKEL in the germline V gene (reference sequence).

This clonotype occurred many times. The rearrangement uses TRBV14 and TRBJ2-7, with 7 bases fitting TRBD1. This CDR3 comprises 22 residues. V trimming: 4 bases; J trimming: 3 bases; junction bases outside the gene matches: 30. CDR1 and CDR2 (germline): SGHDN, FVKESK. This CDR3 reads CASSPSAAVRATWFNRGYEQYF. CDR3 DNA: TGTGCCAGCAGCCCTTCCGCTGCGGTCAGGGCCACCTGGTTCAACAGGGGCTACGAGCAGTACTTC.

This clonotype was counted many times. The rearrangement uses TRBV12-3 or TRBV12-4 and TRBJ1-5; 9 bases agree with TRBD1. The CDR3 is made up of 17 amino acids. The V and J ends lost 0 bases and 2 bases, in that order; junction bases with no gene match: 5. The CDR3 coding sequence is TGTGCCAGCAGTTTAGCTGGGACAGGGCTCCGCAATCAGCCCCAGCATTTT. It yields the protein CASSLAGTGLRNQPQHF.

This clonotype was detected a few times. The chain links TRBV11-3 to TRBJ2-1, with TRBD2 matching 10 bases. Germline CDR1 and CDR2: SGHNT and YENEEA. The CDR3 covers 14 residues. After removal of 2 bases from V and 10 bases from J, the junction contained 5 bases not matched to a gene. The CDR3 spells CASSLLPAGGEQFF. CDR3 in DNA: TGTGCCAGCAGCTTACTTCCAGCGGGAGGGGAGCAGTTCTTC.

This clonotype was picked up many times. V and J are TRBV29-1 and TRBJ2-3; no firm D call. The length of the CDR3 is 11 residues. The germline gives CDR1 SQVTM, CDR2 ANQGSEA. The ends were cut back, 3 bases at V and 5 bases at J, with 6 bases in the middle. CDR3 nucleotide sequence: TGCAGCGTTGATAAGGGAGATACGCAGTATTTT. This encodes CSVDKGDTQYF.

This clonotype was counted at least ten times. The gene calls are TRBV20-1 and TRBJ1-4; D is perhaps TRBD1 (6 bases). The CDR3 runs 13 residues. V was clipped by 1 base and J by 8 bases, with 11 bases between them. From germline, CDR1 is DFQATT and CDR2 SNEGSKA (reference sequence). Here the CDR3 reads CSARAGALEKLFF. In DNA form, the CDR3 reads TGCAGTGCTAGAGCAGGGGCGTTGGAAAAACTGTTTTTT.

This clonotype was counted ten times or more. The V gene is TRBV20-1, the J gene TRBJ1-5; D remains ambiguous. V gave up 6 bases and J gave up 0 bases, with 9 bases separating them. The CDR3 consists of 13 residues. Germline CDR1 is DFQATT and CDR2 is SNEGSKA (reference sequence). The CDR3 DNA follows: TGCAGTGCACAGACGGATAGCAATCAGCCCCAGCATTTT. Amino acid sequence: CSAQTDSNQPQHF.

This clonotype was seen many times. The V and J genes are TRBV5-1 and TRBJ2-2, with TRBD1 as a possible D gene (6 bases). Germline-derived CDR1 and CDR2 are SGHRS and YFSETQ. V lost 3 bases, J lost 10 bases, and 7 bases lay in between. This CDR3 has 11 amino acids. The CDR3 sequence: CASSSGAELFF. The DNA for the CDR3 is TGCGCCAGCAGCTCAGGGGCGGAGCTGTTTTTT.

This chain uses TRBV7-9 with TRBJ1-2; D remains ambiguous. V was cut by 1 base and J by 3 bases, with 18 bases left in between. The CDR3 covers 17 residues. Germline CDR1 reads SEHNR; CDR2 reads FQNEAQ (reference sequence). CDR3 region: CASSLEVWLDNYYGYTF. The DNA of the CDR3 is TGTGCCAGCAGCTTAGAGGTTTGGCTCGATAACTACTATGGCTACACCTTC.

There are many counts of this clonotype. The chain has TRBV11-1 and TRBJ1-1; D unresolved. Germline CDR1 SGHAT, CDR2 FQDESV (reference sequence). The CDR3 runs 9 residues. The ends were cut back, 9 bases at V and 7 bases at J, with 6 bases in the middle. The CDR3 protein is CARVVEAFF. The CDR3 bases are TGTGCCAGGGTCGTTGAAGCTTTCTTT.

The table lists this clonotype with a few counts. The rearrangement links TRBV2 to TRBJ2-7; tentatively, D is TRBD2 (6 bases). Germline values: CDR1 SNHLY, CDR2 FYNNEI. The germline V and J ends were trimmed by 6 bases and 5 bases, with 17 bases remaining between them. The CDR3 totals 14 residues. The CDR3 here is CASRAGRGLDEQYF. The CDR3, as DNA: TGTGCCAGCAGGGCCGGCCGGGGGTTGGACGAGCAGTACTTC.

This clonotype was counted ten times or more. The chain couples TRBV28 to TRBJ1-5; the D is unclear. Germline CDR1 reads MDHEN; CDR2 reads SYDVKM. V was shortened by 5 bases and J by 3 bases, with 8 bases between the two germline ends. The CDR3 consists of 13 residues. CDR3: CASSPRTNQPQHF. CDR3 nucleotide sequence: TGTGCCAGCAGTCCGAGGACCAATCAGCCCCAGCATTTT.

There are many counts of this clonotype. The rearrangement links TRBV28 to TRBJ2-3, with D tentatively TRBD2 (6 bases). The germline V and J ends were trimmed by 1 base and 7 bases, with 24 bases remaining between them. This CDR3 has 18 amino acids. Germline V gives CDR1 MDHEN, CDR2 SYDVKM. The CDR3, as DNA: TGTGCCAGCAGTTTATTTCTCCCTCGACATTTAGGCGGGAATACGCAGTATTTT. It specifies CASSLFLPRHLGGNTQYF.